The 22 T cell receptor beta chains below all came from one sample that was sequenced in a study of PD-1 blockade in classical Hodgkin lymphoma. Clones were sequenced by immunoSEQ multiplex PCR, and TCRdb holds only the in-frame ones, with some missing. Here the sample spans around 28,000 clones, about 88% being singletons. Time point denoted: cycle 4 day 1 (C4D1), after five to seven weeks of nivolumab. All patients relapsed after autologous stem cell transplantation, and brentuximab vedotin exposure varied. Thawed PBMCs underwent magnetic negative selection to yield purified CD4+ T cells. This material consisted of CD4+ T cells from blood, taken before the fourth cycle of nivolumab. These TCRs come from a human donor with classical Hodgkin lymphoma.

The chain couples TRBV27 to TRBJ2-7; 7 bases map to TRBD1. The V gene's germline CDR1 is MNHEY and CDR2 SMNVEV (reference sequence). The length of the CDR3 is 18 residues. J lost 0 bases, V lost 6 bases, and 17 bases had no gene match. CDR3 in amino acids: CASRPPYHRAGGSYEQYF. The DNA of the CDR3 is TGTGCCAGCAGACCTCCTTATCATAGGGCAGGGGGCTCCTACGAGCAGTACTTC.

This sequence joins TRBV6-5 and TRBJ2-7; 7 positions match TRBD1. Per germline, CDR1 MNHEY and CDR2 SVGAGI. J lost 2 bases, V lost 6 bases, and 7 bases had no gene match. CDR3 length equals 14 residues. Here the CDR3 DNA reads TGTGCCAGCAGAATCTACAGGGGCCCCTACGAGCAGTACTTC. Its translation is CASRIYRGPYEQYF.

The chain is built from TRBV7-8 and TRBJ1-3, with no clear D. The CDR3 consists of 14 residues. The germline gives CDR1 SGHVS, CDR2 FQNEAQ. V lost 1 base to trimming and J lost 6 bases, with 10 bases between them. The CDR3 DNA follows: TGTGCCAGCAGCTTAGGGTCGTTAGCAAACACCATATATTTT. It is translated as CASSLGSLANTIYF.

The chain recombines TRBV29-1 with TRBJ2-2; D gene uncertain. Germline assignment: CDR1 SQVTM and CDR2 ANQGSEA. The CDR3 runs 13 residues. Trimming left V 4 bases short and J 4 bases short, with 10 bases between. The CDR3 bases are TGCAGCGTTGGGGCCACGGGCACCGGGGAGCTGTTTTTT. Amino acid sequence: CSVGATGTGELFF.

The V call is TRBV28, the J call TRBJ2-5, with D maybe TRBD1 (5 bases). V was pared by 5 bases and J by 7 bases, with 14 bases between. Germline CDR1 is MDHEN and CDR2 is SYDVKM. This CDR3 is 13 amino acids long. The chain's CDR3 is CASSGAVLRTQYF. The CDR3 DNA is TGTGCCAGCAGTGGGGCAGTCCTCCGGACCCAGTACTTC.

The chain carries TRBV28 and TRBJ1-5; 7 bases agree with TRBD1. Germline CDR1 reads MDHEN; CDR2 reads SYDVKM. The ends lost 0 bases at V and 4 bases at J; junction bases unmatched: 3. The CDR3 has 15 amino acids. CDR3 sequence: CASSLWGTDNQPQHF. CDR3 bases: TGTGCCAGCAGTTTATGGGGGACAGATAATCAGCCCCAGCATTTT.

The chain couples TRBV28 to TRBJ2-2; TRBD1 matches 10 bases. Germline CDR1 and CDR2: MDHEN and SYDVKM. This CDR3 has 14 amino acids. V trimming: 8 bases; J trimming: 7 bases; junction bases outside the gene matches: 7. For the CDR3, the DNA is TGTGCCAGCGGCCGGGACAGGGGTTTCGGGGAGCTGTTTTTT. Amino acids: CASGRDRGFGELFF.

The chain joins TRBV19 to TRBJ1-1; D gene ambiguous. Germline assignment: CDR1 LNHDA and CDR2 SQIVND (reference sequence). There are 15 residues in the CDR3. V was clipped by 0 bases and J by 1 base, with 9 bases between them. The CDR3 reads CASSIDRAGNTEAFF. The CDR3 bases are TGTGCCAGTAGTATAGATAGGGCGGGGAACACTGAAGCTTTCTTT.

This chain joins TRBV20-1 and TRBJ1-5; the D is unclear. V lost 6 bases to trimming and J lost 5 bases, with 8 bases between them. Germline CDR1 and CDR2: DFQATT and SNEGSKA (reference sequence). This CDR3 region has 11 residues. DNA for the CDR3: TGCAGTGCCTCTGACGATCAGCCCCAGCATTTT. Amino acid sequence: CSASDDQPQHF.

The V call is TRBV7-9, the J call TRBJ2-2; D is unresolved. V lost 3 bases and J 2 bases, leaving 4 bases between the germline ends. CDR3 size: 13 residues. CDR1 and CDR2 (germline): SEHNR, FQNEAQ (reference sequence). The CDR3 region has the DNA TGTGCCAGCAGCTTCAGTAACACCGGGGAGCTGTTTTTT. Encoded protein: CASSFSNTGELFF.

The V gene is TRBV2, the J gene TRBJ2-4; TRBD1 might be the D (6 bases). V was clipped by 4 bases and J by 5 bases, with 12 bases between them. Germline CDR1 reads SNHLY; CDR2 reads FYNNEI. CDR3 size: 14 residues. The CDR3 protein is CASSVFGTQNIQYF. The CDR3 region has the DNA TGTGCCAGCAGTGTCTTCGGGACACAAAACATTCAGTACTTC.

V and J are TRBV10-2 and TRBJ1-5, with D tentatively TRBD1 (6 bases). This CDR3 has 15 residues. CDR1 WSHSY and CDR2 SAAADI come from the germline V gene. The V gene lost 2 bases and the J gene lost 5 bases, with 13 bases spanning the gap. The DNA of the CDR3 is TGCGCCAGCAGTGAGACAGGGACCAGCGATCAGCCCCAGCATTTT. Amino acids: CASSETGTSDQPQHF.

This clone was counted only a few times. The chain combines TRBV6-1 with TRBJ1-2, with 7 positions matching TRBD1. Germline V gene data show CDR1 as MNHNS and CDR2 as SASEGT. Trimming at V came to 6 bases and at J to 4 bases, leaving 8 bases not matched to a gene. The CDR3 is 14 residues long. The CDR3 DNA reads TGTGCCAGCAGCCCGACAGGGATCGGCTATGGCTACACCTTC. It encodes CASSPTGIGYGYTF.

The table lists this clone with a few counts. This chain joins TRBV28 and TRBJ2-7; TRBD1 agrees at 8 bases. In germline, CDR1 is MDHEN, CDR2 SYDVKM. The CDR3 is made up of 14 amino acids. V lost 5 bases to trimming and J lost 6 bases; unmatched junction nucleotides: 9. Written as DNA, the CDR3 is TGTGCCAGCAGTGCCCGGGACAGGCTCCGCGAGCAGTACTTC. Its protein product is CASSARDRLREQYF.

This clone is a singleton in its sample. This chain joins TRBV6-5 and TRBJ2-7; TRBD2 is a possible D gene (5 bases). Looked up from germline, CDR1 is MNHEY and CDR2 is SVGAGI. The CDR3 is 14 residues long. V was pared by 5 bases and J by 3 bases, with 14 bases between. CDR3 amino acids: CASSGERRVYEQYF. CDR3 bases: TGTGCCAGCAGTGGGGAGCGGAGAGTCTACGAGCAGTACTTC.

The chain employs TRBV19 and TRBJ2-5; D is possibly TRBD1 or TRBD2 (5 bases each). Germline V gene lookup returns CDR1 LNHDA and CDR2 SQIVND (reference sequence). The V and J ends lost 6 bases and 4 bases respectively, with 12 bases between them. The length of the CDR3 is 13 residues. The CDR3 loop is CASRISGTETQYF. The CDR3 coding sequence is TGTGCCAGTAGGATTAGTGGGACAGAGACCCAGTACTTC. Complete variable domain (other parts from reference TRBV19 and TRBJ2-5): DGGITQSPKYLFRKEGQNVTLSCEQNLNHDAMYWYRQDPGQGLRLIYYSQIVNDFQKGDIAEGYSVSREKKESFPLTVTSAQKNPTAFYLCASRISGTETQYFGPGTRLLVL.

CDR3 coding DNA: TGCGCCAGCAGCTTGGCTCCAGGAAACTCTGGAAACACCATATATTTT. It translates to CASSLAPGNSGNTIYF. The chain is built from TRBV5-1 and TRBJ1-3; unclear D gene. Per the germline V gene, CDR1 is SGHRS and CDR2 is YFSETQ. Trimming removed 0 bases at V and 0 bases at J, with 10 bases between. The CDR3 sequence is 16 residues long.

The chain combines TRBV6-1 with TRBJ2-5; D may match TRBD1 or TRBD2 (5 bases each). The V end lost 4 bases, the J end lost 7 bases, and 13 bases lay between the germline ends. This CDR3 spans 13 amino acids. The germline CDR1 and CDR2 sequences are MNHNS and SASEGT. DNA for the CDR3: TGTGCCAGCAGTGGAGGGGCGCCCGGGACCCAGTACTTC. This translates into CASSGGAPGTQYF.

This clone has a handful of counts. The chain employs TRBV7-9 and TRBJ2-1; D possibly corresponds to TRBD1 (5 bases). Germline CDR1 and CDR2: SEHNR and FQNEAQ (reference sequence). The CDR3 totals 13 residues. The V and J ends lost 5 bases and 7 bases respectively, with 12 bases between them. CDR3 residues: CASSPQGWNEQFF. Written as DNA, the CDR3 is TGTGCCAGCAGCCCCCAGGGTTGGAATGAGCAGTTCTTC.

This chain uses TRBV5-1 with TRBJ2-7; 13 nucleotides agree with TRBD2. The CDR3 has 16 residues. The V and J ends lost 0 bases and 3 bases, in that order; junction bases with no gene match: 3. CDR1 and CDR2 (germline): SGHRS, YFSETQ. For the CDR3, the DNA is TGCGCCAGCAGCTTGGGGGGACTAGCGGGAATCTACGAGCAGTACTTC. Amino acid sequence: CASSLGGLAGIYEQYF.

The chain uses TRBV2 and TRBJ2-1; D unclear. The germline CDR1 and CDR2 sequences are SNHLY and FYNNEI. V was pared by 6 bases and J by 8 bases, with 17 bases between. This CDR3 is built from 14 residues. The CDR3 is CASRGIPIKDEQFF. In DNA form, the CDR3 reads TGTGCCAGCAGAGGGATCCCCATAAAAGATGAGCAGTTCTTC.

The CDR3 reads CASSLGTANEKLFF. CDR3 DNA sequence: TGTGCCAGCAGCTTGGGGACAGCTAATGAAAAACTGTTTTTT. The chain carries TRBV5-5 and TRBJ1-4, with D perhaps matching TRBD1 (6 bases). CDR1 is SGHKS, CDR2 YYEKEE, per germline (reference sequence). V was pared by 0 bases and J by 3 bases, with 6 bases between. CDR3 size: 14 residues.